This T cell receptor beta chain was captured by sequencing in a study of blood T cells in healthy people across ages. The use of a sample-barcoded 5' primer and a J-beta primer mix characterized a second PCR of roughly 7 to 12 cycles. TCRdb used MiXCR to reprocess the 5' RACE reads, holding one entry per CDR3 protein. Here the sample spans about 1.6 million distinct CDR3 sequences, almost 35% being singletons. The CDR3 extends over 12 amino acids. Germline V gene data show CDR1 as DFQATT and CDR2 as SNEGSKA (reference sequence). V lost 1 base and J lost 9, with 10 bases in between. The sequencing sample was made of blood. This sequence was found in a young woman in good health. The chain joins TRBV20-1 to TRBJ2-1; D uncertain. The CDR3: CSARGLVSEQFF. The CDR3 DNA is TGCAGTGCTAGAGGTCTGGTCAGTGAGCAGTTCTTC.